One and the same sample provided the 8 T cell receptor beta chains below, sequenced in a study of blood T cell repertoires in COVID-19. The table came from immunoSEQ multiplex PCR; TCRdb's copy has only in-frame clones and leaves some out. Here the sample spans 55,000 to 70,000 clones, roughly 92% being singletons. The sample comprised peripheral blood. The receptors stem from a human donor in a cohort sampled during active COVID-19.

The gene calls are TRBV4-2 and TRBJ2-1; no definite D call. V lost 1 base and J lost 1, with 11 bases in between. Germline CDR1 LGHNA, CDR2 YNFKEQ. This CDR3 has 16 amino acids. CDR3 loop: CASSQGRSRSYNEQFF. The CDR3 DNA is TGTGCCAGCAGCCAAGGGCGGTCACGGTCCTACAATGAGCAGTTCTTC.

V usage is TRBV5-5 and J usage is TRBJ2-7, with TRBD1 as a possible D gene (6 bases). Germline V gene lookup returns CDR1 SGHKS and CDR2 YYEKEE (reference sequence). Trimming shortened V by 7 bases and J by 2 bases, and 13 bases separated the two germline ends. The CDR3 length is 13 residues. CDR3 protein: CASAEGVAYEQYF. CDR3 bases: TGTGCCAGCGCCGAGGGGGTGGCCTACGAGCAGTACTTC.

The chain has TRBV27 and TRBJ1-1, with TRBD1 identical over 8 bases. The junction had 8 bases not matched to a gene; V was cut back by 4 bases and J by 4 bases. The CDR3 has 15 residues. Germline-derived CDR1 and CDR2 are MNHEY and SMNVEV (reference sequence). The CDR3 bases are TGTGCCAGCAGTTCCACCGGGACAGGAGTCACTGAAGCTTTCTTT. Its translation: CASSSTGTGVTEAFF.

The chain employs TRBV25-1 and TRBJ2-2; D is possibly TRBD2 (6 bases). This CDR3 contains 16 residues. The germline V and J ends were trimmed by 3 bases and 2 bases, with 13 bases remaining between them. CDR1 MGHDK and CDR2 SYGVNS come from the germline V gene. CDR3 bases: TGTGCCAGCAGTGAGACCCGGGAGAGAAACACCGGGGAGCTGTTTTTT. This sequence encodes CASSETRERNTGELFF.

V gene TRBV6-1 combines with J gene TRBJ1-1, with D maybe TRBD1 (5 bases). This CDR3 contains 16 residues. Looked up from germline, CDR1 is MNHNS and CDR2 is SASEGT. Between the trimmed V and J ends, which lost 7 bases and 3 bases, there was a span of 21 bases. DNA for the CDR3: TGTGCCAGCATTGCAGCAGGGTTTTTCGGGGACACTGAAGCTTTCTTT. Its protein is CASIAAGFFGDTEAFF.

V and J are TRBV5-1 and TRBJ2-1; maybe TRBD1 (6 bases). This CDR3 has 16 amino acids. V was cut by 0 bases and J by 0 bases, with 10 bases left in between. Germline V CDR1 and CDR2: SGHRS, YFSETQ. The CDR3 spells CASSLVGASSYNEQFF. The CDR3 DNA reads as TGCGCCAGCAGCTTGGTGGGGGCTAGCTCCTACAATGAGCAGTTCTTC.

The chain combines TRBV3-1 (or the pseudogene TRBV3-2) with TRBJ1-1, with TRBD1 as a possible D gene (5 bases). V lost 4 bases to trimming and J lost 4 bases, with 16 bases between them. This CDR3 has 15 residues. CDR1 and CDR2 (germline): LGHDT, YNNKEL (reference sequence). CDR3 DNA sequence: TGTGCCAGCAGCCCCTTCGGGGGAACCTTCACTGAAGCTTTCTTT. Its protein is CASSPFGGTFTEAFF.

This clone was counted only a few times. The V and J genes are TRBV21-1 and TRBJ1-5; TRBD1, the D gene given by the table, was not confirmed from the DNA. TRBV21-1 is listed as a pseudogene. The CDR3 runs to 18 residues. The CDR3 DNA sequence: TGTGCCAGCAGCAAAAGGGAACAGGGGGCGGTAGGGCGTCAGCCCCAGCATTTT. Amino acids: CASSKREQGAVGRQPQHF.